This T cell receptor beta chain was found in a study of T cells in Graves' hyperthyroidism and ophthalmopathy. Turning to the study itself: Peripheral blood collection took place at initial diagnosis, before any treatment. General observations from the study: Ophthalmopathy was predicted by the model a median of roughly 6.6 months ahead of onset.

On this clonotype: Its antigen is not identified.

Germline-derived CDR1 and CDR2 are SQVTM and ANQGSEA. With 3 bases removed from V and 0 bases from J, the gap between germline ends came to 24 bases. CDR3 length equals 18 residues. Amplification of TCR beta CDR3 regions was performed using RNA transcripts as template. Carried out on the TCR CDR3, a first-round RT-PCR used the HTBI primer set. TCRdb re-derived calls from the multiplex PCR reads in MiXCR, one entry per CDR3 protein. The sample comprises 450,000 to 650,000 distinct CDR3 sequences, 14% of which are singletons, and around 7% rests with the top ten. This chain links TRBV29-1 with TRBJ2-7, with D possibly being TRBD1 or TRBD2 (6 bases each). The sequenced sample consisted of blood. The receptor's source is a woman aged 18-30 years with Graves' ophthalmopathy. The CDR3 coding sequence is TGCAGCGTTGAGGGGGCCAACCGGGGGACACTTTCCTCCTACGAGCAGTACTTC. This codes for CSVEGANRGTLSSYEQYF.